This T cell receptor beta chain came from a study of blood T cell repertoires in COVID-19 (dated by TCRdb to between 2020 and 2021). Some background on the complete study: Samples from collaborators originated in the United States, Italy and Spain and spanned both the acute and convalescent phases of COVID-19. The repertoires were released in a freely available public database meant as a resource for research on the immune response to SARS-CoV-2. Subjects who had been exposed to COVID-19, were actively infected with it, or had recovered from it provided the deeply sampled blood TCRbeta repertoires that made up the dataset. A de-identified subject ID, COVID-19 status, age in years and sex were almost always included in the sample metadata. The material from the prospective study consisted of cDNA or gDNA derived from T cells, B-cell-depleted T cells, or PBMCs. Where available, HLA class I and class II types were obtained from metadata supplied by the sample provider rather than from assay-based typing. The samples were drawn from two sources: the first 160 participants of the ongoing ImmuneRACE study, and fewer than 1,500 subjects contributed by 6 global collaborators.

V is cut by 0 bases and J by 5 bases, and the space between the germline ends is 6 bases. Via the germline V gene (reference sequence), CDR1 is GTSNPN and CDR2 SVGIG. The CDR3 goes from the cysteine to the phenylalanine over 12 residues. The retained sequence is limited to the CDR3, 36 bases, with the frame set at the first base. General findings and caveats noted by the study authors: The quantity of clinical and demographic metadata differed by source and by participant and was supplied without curation.

TCRbeta CDR3 regions were amplified from genomic DNA using the immunoSEQ Assay, a bias-controlled multiplex PCR. The original pipeline was this. Nucleated cell counts per sample were estimated from amplification of reference gene primers within the assay. To quantify the absolute abundance of each unique TCRbeta CDR3 rearrangement, sequence reads were collapsed and filtered. For each sample, productive Simpson clonality was calculated as the square root of Simpson's diversity index over productive rearrangements. Imported from immuneACCESS, the table was reduced by TCRdb to in-frame sequences with V and J called. These copies leave out some clones; in studies compared against another copy, an unresolved V gene accounts for under half, and the cause of the remainder is not known. That table furnishes V, J and clone size, whereas the DNA furnished D and trimming. Here the sample has 75,000 to 100,000 clones; approximately 86% occur a single time. Of the sample, 15% to 20% is held by the ten largest clones.

This clone showed up just once. What antigen it recognizes has not been identified. No much larger clonotype is one base removed from it; base qualities were not supplied. Whole blood was collected in K2EDTA tubes by collaborating institutions according to the institutions' own protocols. For TCRbeta analysis, collaborator samples were shipped as frozen whole blood, as isolated PBMCs, or as DNA extracted from either sample type. This TCR derives from a woman older than 75 with acute or convalescent COVID-19. The sample taken for sequencing was peripheral blood. The V and J genes are TRBV30 and TRBJ2-3, with the D gene too uncertain to name. The DNA sequence is TGTGCCTGGAGTGTGTATGTAGATACGCAGTATTTT. It codes for CAWSVYVDTQYF.